These T cell receptor beta chains were read from a single sample in a study of cytomegalovirus exposure and HLA in healthy donors. Clones were read by immunoSEQ multiplex PCR, and TCRdb kept only the in-frame ones, dropping some. The table lists about 190,000 clones, 75% to 90% of them singletons. The specimen sequenced was PBMCs. The source is a boy younger than 10 in good health and CMV-seronegative. CDR3s include the opening cysteine and the closing phenylalanine or tryptophan. The D gene is left open where the match is weak. Clone size is given for some rows only: seen once, a few or many times, or a class if the clone is expanded.

V: TRBV6-5; D: NA; J: TRBJ1-1; size: once; length: 12; DNA: TGTGCCAGCAGTTACACAGGGCTTGAAGCTTTCTTT; CDR3: CASSYTGLEAFF
V: TRBV15; D: NA; J: TRBJ1-4; size: NA; length: 15; DNA: TGTGCCACCAGCAGACCCGGGGTGGTTAATGAAAAACTGTTTTTT; CDR3: CATSRPGVVNEKLFF
V: TRBV19; D: TRBD1; J: TRBJ1-4; size: NA; length: 14; DNA: TGTGCCAGTAGCCGAGGGACAGGGCGAGAAAAACTGTTTTTT; CDR3: CASSRGTGREKLFF
V: TRBV5-1; D: NA; J: TRBJ2-3; size: NA; length: 15; DNA: TGCGCCAGCAGCTTCCGGACGGGAATTGGGGATACGCAGTATTTT; CDR3: CASSFRTGIGDTQYF
V: TRBV2; D: NA; J: TRBJ2-4; size: NA; length: 16; DNA: TGTGCCAGCAGGGAGGGCTTTGAAGTTGCCAAAAACATTCAGTACTTC; CDR3: CASREGFEVAKNIQYF
V: TRBV4-1; D: TRBD1; J: TRBJ1-2; size: once; length: 13; DNA: TGCGCCAGCAGCCAACCCGGACAGGGTGGCTACACCTTC; CDR3: CASSQPGQGGYTF
V: TRBV28; D: TRBD1; J: TRBJ2-3; size: NA; length: 13; DNA: TGTGCCAGCGGACAGGTTAGCACAGATACGCAGTATTTT; CDR3: CASGQVSTDTQYF
V: TRBV28; D: TRBD2; J: TRBJ2-5; size: NA; length: 17; DNA: TGTGCCAGCAGTTTCCCTAGCGGGGGACTATTCCAAGAGACCCAGTACTTC; CDR3: CASSFPSGGLFQETQYF
V: TRBV28; D: TRBD1; J: TRBJ1-4; size: NA; length: 16; DNA: TGTGCCAGCAGTCCTTACAGGGGCACCACTAATGAAAAACTGTTTTTT; CDR3: CASSPYRGTTNEKLFF
V: TRBV28; D: NA; J: TRBJ2-7; size: NA; length: 16; DNA: TGTGCCAGCAGTTTTCAAGTCGCGGGAAGCTCCTACGAGCAGTACTTC; CDR3: CASSFQVAGSSYEQYF
V: TRBV2; D: NA; J: TRBJ1-1; size: NA; length: 13; DNA: TGTGCCAGCAGGGAATTCAGGGCAACTGAAGCTTTCTTT; CDR3: CASREFRATEAFF
V: TRBV7-2; D: NA; J: TRBJ1-1; size: NA; length: 16; DNA: TGTGCCAGCAGGAAAAGCTTCAGGGCATTGAACACTGAAGCTTTCTTT; CDR3: CASRKSFRALNTEAFF
V: TRBV7-8; D: NA; J: TRBJ2-4; size: NA; length: 15; DNA: TGTGCCAGCAGCTTACCAGGGGGGCCCAAAAACATTCAGTACTTC; CDR3: CASSLPGGPKNIQYF
V: TRBV30; D: NA; J: TRBJ1-5; size: NA; length: 13; DNA: TGTGCCTGGAGACCCAGGGGAAATCAGCCCCAGCATTTT; CDR3: CAWRPRGNQPQHF
V: TRBV19; D: NA; J: TRBJ1-4; size: NA; length: 14; DNA: TGTGCCAGTAGTATAGGCTACCCGAGTGAAAAACTGTTTTTT; CDR3: CASSIGYPSEKLFF
V: TRBV5-1; D: TRBD1; J: TRBJ1-1; size: NA; length: 14; DNA: TGCGCCAGCAGCCTTAGAAGGACAGGGCTTGAAGCTTTCTTT; CDR3: CASSLRRTGLEAFF
V: TRBV19; D: NA; J: TRBJ2-5; size: NA; length: 15; DNA: TGTGCCAGCAGCAATTCTGGAAGGGGCCAAGAGACCCAGTACTTC; CDR3: CASSNSGRGQETQYF
V: TRBV11-3; D: NA; J: TRBJ2-2; size: few; length: 14; DNA: TGTGCCAGCAGCCTTACAGGGACCACCGGGGAGCTGTTTTTT; CDR3: CASSLTGTTGELFF
V: TRBV19; D: NA; J: TRBJ2-1; size: NA; length: 12; DNA: TGTGCCTCCCAAGGCAGGAACAATGAGCAGTTCTTC; CDR3: CASQGRNNEQFF
V: TRBV7-6; D: NA; J: TRBJ2-3; size: NA; length: 17; DNA: TGTGCCAGCAGCTCCCTCGGGGGATCCCCTAGCACAGATACGCAGTATTTT; CDR3: CASSSLGGSPSTDTQYF
V: TRBV10-1; D: TRBD2; J: TRBJ2-3; size: NA; length: 17; DNA: TGCGCCAGCAGTGGGACTAGCGGGGGGGTACGCACAGATACGCAGTATTTT; CDR3: CASSGTSGGVRTDTQYF
V: TRBV28; D: TRBD1; J: TRBJ2-1; size: once; length: 16; DNA: TGTGCCAGCAGTCGCCCGACAGGGAAAGGGGACAATGAGCAGTTCTTC; CDR3: CASSRPTGKGDNEQFF
V: TRBV28; D: NA; J: TRBJ2-1; size: NA; length: 15; DNA: TGTGCCAGCAGAAGAGCCGTGCGGTCCTACAATGAGCAGTTCTTC; CDR3: CASRRAVRSYNEQFF